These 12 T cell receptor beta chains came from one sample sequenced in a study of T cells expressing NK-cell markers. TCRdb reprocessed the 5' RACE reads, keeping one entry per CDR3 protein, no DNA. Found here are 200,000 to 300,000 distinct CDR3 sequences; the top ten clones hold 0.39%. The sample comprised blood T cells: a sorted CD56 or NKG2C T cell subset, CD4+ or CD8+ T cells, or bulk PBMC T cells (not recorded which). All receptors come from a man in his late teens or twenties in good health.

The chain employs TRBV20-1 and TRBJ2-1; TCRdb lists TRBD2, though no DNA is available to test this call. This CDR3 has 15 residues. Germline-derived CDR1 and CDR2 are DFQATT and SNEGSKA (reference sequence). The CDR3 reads CSAADPTSGHNEQFF.

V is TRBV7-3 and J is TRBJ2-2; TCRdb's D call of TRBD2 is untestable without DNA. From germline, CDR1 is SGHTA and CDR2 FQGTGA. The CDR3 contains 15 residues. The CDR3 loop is CASSRFGTRTGELFF.

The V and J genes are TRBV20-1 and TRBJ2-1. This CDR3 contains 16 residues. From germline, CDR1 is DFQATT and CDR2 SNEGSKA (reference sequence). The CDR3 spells CSARDPTKSSYNEQFF.

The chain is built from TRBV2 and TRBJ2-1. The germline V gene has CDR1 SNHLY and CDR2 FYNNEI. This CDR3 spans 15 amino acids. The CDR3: CASSVDGVAYNEQFF.

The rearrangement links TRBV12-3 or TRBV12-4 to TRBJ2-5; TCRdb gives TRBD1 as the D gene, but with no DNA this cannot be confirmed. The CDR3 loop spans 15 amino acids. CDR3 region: CASSPGQGYQETQYF.

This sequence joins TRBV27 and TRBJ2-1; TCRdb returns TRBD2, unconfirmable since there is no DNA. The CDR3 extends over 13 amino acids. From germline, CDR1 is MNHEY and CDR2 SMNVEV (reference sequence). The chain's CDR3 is CASSFSGSKGQFF.

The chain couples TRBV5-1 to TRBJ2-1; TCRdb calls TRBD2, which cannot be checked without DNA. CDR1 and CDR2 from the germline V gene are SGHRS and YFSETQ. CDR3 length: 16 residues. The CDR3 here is CASSPDVAGLANEQFF.

The CDR3 is CASSPNPGPREFF. The chain carries TRBV27 and TRBJ2-1; the D call from TCRdb, TRBD1, cannot be confirmed without DNA. Germline CDR1 is MNHEY and CDR2 is SMNVEV (reference sequence). This CDR3 has 13 amino acids.

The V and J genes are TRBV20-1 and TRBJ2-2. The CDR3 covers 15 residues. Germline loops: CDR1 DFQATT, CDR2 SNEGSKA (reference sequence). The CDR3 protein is CSARFQAGNDGELFF.

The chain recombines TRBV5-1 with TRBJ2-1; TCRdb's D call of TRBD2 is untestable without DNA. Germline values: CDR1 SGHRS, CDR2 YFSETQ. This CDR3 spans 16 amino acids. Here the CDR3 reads CASSPLLAGVNDEQFF.

CDR3 amino acids: CSVLGRYQETQYF. This chain links TRBV29-1 with TRBJ2-5. This CDR3 region has 13 residues. Germline CDR1 and CDR2: SQVTM and ANQGSEA.

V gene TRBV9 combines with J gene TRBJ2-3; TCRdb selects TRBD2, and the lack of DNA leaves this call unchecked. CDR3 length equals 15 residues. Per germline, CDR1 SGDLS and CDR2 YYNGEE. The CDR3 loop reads CASSGSGRGTDTQYF.